The present entry profiles one T cell receptor (beta chain) with its context. The data originate from a study of blood T cells in healthy people across ages. Across the study: When template switching was applied, about one barcoded beta molecule was captured per two T cells.

Every sample yielded at least 6.5 million isolated PBMCs. It was with a sample-barcoded 5' primer and a J-beta primer mix that a second PCR of roughly 7 to 12 cycles was run. From the 5' RACE reads, TCRdb called clonotypes with MiXCR, one entry per CDR3 protein. In the table there are over a million distinct CDR3 sequences, roughly 43% of which are singletons. Material: blood. The sequence derives from a woman aged 18 to 35 in good health.

This chain's CDR3 is CASSHNLPRIYNSPLHF. For the CDR3, the DNA is TGCGCCAGCAGCCACAATCTCCCTCGGATCTATAATTCACCCCTCCACTTT. This rearrangement joins TRBV4-1 to TRBJ1-6; D is ambiguous. Per the germline V gene, CDR1 is MGHRA and CDR2 is YSYEKL. V lost 3 bases and J 3 bases, leaving 15 bases between the germline ends. The CDR3 is 17 residues long.